This is a list of T cell receptor beta chains from one sample in a study of blood T cell repertoires in COVID-19. The protocol was immunoSEQ multiplex PCR, while the TCRdb copy is restricted to in-frame clones and leaves out a portion. The table records 95,000 to 150,000 clones, over 75% of them present only once. Sequenced sample: peripheral blood. The receptors here all came from a man in his 60s with acute or convalescent COVID-19. The CDR3 runs from the conserved cysteine through the conserved F or W. Fields, in order: CDR3 protein, CDR3 DNA, D gene, clone size, J gene, V gene. The D gene is left open where the match is weak. Clone sizes are given selectively: once, few, many, or a class where the clone is expanded.

CASSQRSGATNEKLFF TGTGCCAGCAGCCAACGGAGCGGGGCAACTAATGAAAAACTGTTTTTT . . TRBJ1-4 TRBV3-1/TRBV3-2
CASSGLAGGLETQYF TGCGCCAGCAGCGGACTAGCGGGAGGCTTGGAGACCCAGTACTTC TRBD2 . TRBJ2-5 TRBV5-1
CATSLTWDSRGSAAKNIQYF TGTGCCACCAGCCTCACTTGGGACTCGAGGGGTTCAGCGGCCAAAAACATTCAGTACTTC . . TRBJ2-4 TRBV15
CASSPIKGIQETQYF TGTGCCAGCTCACCAATAAAGGGGATCCAAGAGACCCAGTACTTC . . TRBJ2-5 TRBV18
CASSQEQGVRETQYF TGTGCCAGCAGCCAAGAACAGGGGGTGAGGGAGACCCAGTACTTC TRBD1 . TRBJ2-5 TRBV5-6
CASSLNPGLLDEAFF TGTGCCAGCAGTTTAAACCCCGGGTTATTAGATGAAGCTTTCTTT . . TRBJ1-1 TRBV27
CATSRDNSNQPQHF TGTGCCACCAGCAGAGATAATAGCAATCAGCCCCAGCATTTT . . TRBJ1-5 TRBV15
CASSRGVSEFYGYTF TGTGCCAGCTCACGGGGGGTCTCTGAATTCTATGGCTACACCTTC . . TRBJ1-2 TRBV18
CAIRATGNSYEQYF TGTGCCATCAGAGCTACCGGGAACTCCTACGAGCAGTACTTC . few TRBJ2-7 TRBV10-3
CASSHSRTEKNTEAFF TGCGCCAGCAGCCATTCTAGGACAGAAAAGAACACTGAAGCTTTCTTT . . TRBJ1-1 TRBV4-1
CASSLDRQGGVDTQYF TGTGCCAGCTCCCTAGATCGACAGGGCGGAGTTGATACGCAGTATTTT TRBD1 . TRBJ2-3 TRBV18
CASSPTRIRTDTQYF TGTGCCAGCAGCCCAACTAGGATCCGCACAGATACGCAGTATTTT . . TRBJ2-3 TRBV7-2
CAWGDGSRSGELFF TGTGCCTGGGGAGACGGGAGTCGGTCCGGGGAGCTGTTTTTT . . TRBJ2-2 TRBV30
CASSLGTGGQPQHF TGTGCCAGCAGTTTAGGGACAGGGGGCCAGCCCCAGCATTTT TRBD1 . TRBJ1-5 TRBV28
CASSSLGRNGGYTF TGTGCCAGCAGCTCCCTTGGCAGGAATGGTGGCTACACCTTC . . TRBJ1-2 TRBV28
CASSRGARGTEAFF TGTGCCAGCAGCCGGGGGGCCCGCGGGACTGAAGCTTTCTTT . . TRBJ1-1 TRBV5-5
CAYEPGEGFYEQYF TGTGCCTATGAACCGGGGGAGGGTTTCTACGAGCAGTACTTC TRBD2 . TRBJ2-7 TRBV5-4
CASSLGLGQPQHF TGTGCCAGCAGCTTAGGTCTCGGTCAGCCCCAGCATTTT . . TRBJ1-5 TRBV11-2
CASSTGSNQPQHF TGTGCCAGCAGCACAGGGAGCAATCAGCCCCAGCATTTT . once TRBJ1-5 TRBV25-1
CSAERQANTGELFF TGCAGCGCCGAGCGGCAGGCGAACACCGGGGAGCTGTTTTTT . . TRBJ2-2 TRBV29-1
CASSFNKQGVQETQYF TGCGCCAGCAGCTTCAACAAGCAGGGGGTCCAAGAGACCCAGTACTTC TRBD1 . TRBJ2-5 TRBV5-1
CASSFQTGLAFF TGTGCCAGCAGCTTTCAGACAGGGCTAGCTTTCTTT TRBD1 . TRBJ1-1 TRBV7-9
CSVGSSGNTIYF TGCAGCGTTGGCAGCTCTGGAAACACCATATATTTT . . TRBJ1-3 TRBV29-1
CAWSVPGEGWTQHF TGTGCCTGGAGTGTACCAGGTGAGGGCTGGACCCAGCATTTT . . TRBJ1-5 TRBV30
CASTRGPLNIQYF TGTGCCAGCACCCGGGGTCCTTTAAACATTCAGTACTTC . . TRBJ2-4 TRBV6-5
CASSSGTGVTEAFF TGTGCCAGCAGTTCCGGGACAGGGGTCACTGAAGCTTTCTTT TRBD1 . TRBJ1-1 TRBV28
CASTKGPGPYNEQFF TGTGCCAGCACCAAGGGGCCAGGGCCCTACAATGAGCAGTTCTTC . . TRBJ2-1 TRBV7-9
CAAGTSEDGELFF TGTGCCGCCGGGACTAGCGAGGACGGGGAGCTGTTTTTT TRBD2 . TRBJ2-2 TRBV7-3
CASSSRGGEGEKLFF TGTGCCAGCAGCTCCCGGGGAGGGGAGGGTGAAAAACTGTTTTTT . . TRBJ1-4 TRBV9
CAWEPGQTEAFF TGTGCCTGGGAACCGGGACAGACTGAAGCTTTCTTT TRBD1 . TRBJ1-1 TRBV30
CASSQDPPLPNWREGLTDTQYF TGTGCCAGCAGCCAAGATCCCCCTCTTCCGAATTGGCGGGAGGGCCTGACAGATACGCAGTATTTT TRBD2 . TRBJ2-3 TRBV14